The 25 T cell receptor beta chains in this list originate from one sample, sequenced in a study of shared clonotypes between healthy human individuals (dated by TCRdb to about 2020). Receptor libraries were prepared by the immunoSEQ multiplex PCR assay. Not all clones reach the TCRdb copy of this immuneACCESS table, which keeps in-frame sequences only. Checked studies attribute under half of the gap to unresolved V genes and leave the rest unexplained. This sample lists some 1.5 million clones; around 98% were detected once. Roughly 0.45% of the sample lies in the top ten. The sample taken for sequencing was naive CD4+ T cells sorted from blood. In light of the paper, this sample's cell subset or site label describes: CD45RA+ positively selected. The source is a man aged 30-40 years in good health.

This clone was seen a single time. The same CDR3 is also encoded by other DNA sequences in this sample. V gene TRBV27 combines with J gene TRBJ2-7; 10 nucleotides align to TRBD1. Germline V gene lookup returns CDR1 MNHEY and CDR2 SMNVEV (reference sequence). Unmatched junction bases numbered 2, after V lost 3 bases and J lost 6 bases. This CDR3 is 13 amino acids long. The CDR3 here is CASSFWTGGEQYF. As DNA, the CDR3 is TGTGCCAGCAGTTTCTGGACAGGGGGCGAGCAGTACTTC.

CDR3 in DNA: TGCGCCAGCAGCTTAACTTATGGCACTGAAGCTTTCTTT. This sequence encodes CASSLTYGTEAFF. The chain links TRBV5-1 to TRBJ1-1; no clear D gene. Germline V gene lookup returns CDR1 SGHRS and CDR2 YFSETQ. The V end was cut by 2 bases, the J end by 4 bases, with 9 bases between. The CDR3 is made up of 13 amino acids.

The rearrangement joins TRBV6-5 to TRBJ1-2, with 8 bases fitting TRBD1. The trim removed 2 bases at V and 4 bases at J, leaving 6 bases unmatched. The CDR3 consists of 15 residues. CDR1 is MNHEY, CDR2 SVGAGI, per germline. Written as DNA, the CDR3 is TGTGCCAGCAGTTACGCCACAGGGGGAGTCTATGGCTACACCTTC. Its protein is CASSYATGGVYGYTF.

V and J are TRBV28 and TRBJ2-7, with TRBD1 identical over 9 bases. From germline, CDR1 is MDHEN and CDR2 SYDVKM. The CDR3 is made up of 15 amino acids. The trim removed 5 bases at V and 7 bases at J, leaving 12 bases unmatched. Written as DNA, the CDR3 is TGTGCCAGCAGTAGCATTAACAGGGGGCTTAATGAGCAGTACTTC. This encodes CASSSINRGLNEQYF.

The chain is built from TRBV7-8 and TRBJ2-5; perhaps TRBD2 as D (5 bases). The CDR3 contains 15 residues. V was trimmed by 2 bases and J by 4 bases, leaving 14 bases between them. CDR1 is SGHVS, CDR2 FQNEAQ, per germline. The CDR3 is CASSLSLAPRETQYF. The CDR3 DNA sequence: TGTGCCAGCAGCTTAAGCCTAGCCCCCCGAGAGACCCAGTACTTC.

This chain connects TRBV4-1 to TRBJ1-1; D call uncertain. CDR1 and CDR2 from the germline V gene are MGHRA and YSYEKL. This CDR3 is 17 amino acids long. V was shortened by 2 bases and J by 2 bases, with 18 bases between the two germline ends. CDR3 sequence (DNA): TGCGCCAGCAGCCAAATTCCCGAAATCCACGGAAACACTGAAGCTTTCTTT. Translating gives CASSQIPEIHGNTEAFF.

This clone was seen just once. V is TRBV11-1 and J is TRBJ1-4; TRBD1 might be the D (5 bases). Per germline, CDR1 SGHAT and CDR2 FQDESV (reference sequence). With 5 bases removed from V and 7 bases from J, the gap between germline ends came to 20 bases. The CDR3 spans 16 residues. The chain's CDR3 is CASSKMGAGTSEKLFF. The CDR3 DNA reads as TGTGCCAGCAGCAAGATGGGAGCAGGGACCTCTGAAAAACTGTTTTTT. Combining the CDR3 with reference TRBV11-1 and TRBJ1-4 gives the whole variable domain EAEVAQSPRYKITEKSQAVAFWCDPISGHATLYWYRQILGQGPELLVQFQDESVVDDSQLPKDRFSAERLKGVDSTLKIQPAELGDSAMYLCASSKMGAGTSEKLFFGSGTQLSVL.

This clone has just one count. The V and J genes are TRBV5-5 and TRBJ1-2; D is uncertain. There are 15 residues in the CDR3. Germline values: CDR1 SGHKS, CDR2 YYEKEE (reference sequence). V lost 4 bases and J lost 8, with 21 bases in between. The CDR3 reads CASSQDGRPYGGYTF. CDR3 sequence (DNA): TGTGCCAGCAGCCAGGACGGCAGGCCCTATGGGGGCTACACCTTC. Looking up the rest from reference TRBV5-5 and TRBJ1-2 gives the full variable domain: DAGVTQSPTHLIKTRGQQVTLRCSPISGHKSVSWYQQVLGQGPQFIFQYYEKEERGRGNFPDRFSARQFPNYSSELNVNALLLGDSALYLCASSQDGRPYGGYTFGSGTRLTVV.

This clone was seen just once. The CDR3 DNA follows: TGTGCCAGCAGCGCTAGCGGGAGGAGCTACAATGAGCAGTTCTTC. Encoded protein: CASSASGRSYNEQFF. This chain joins TRBV9 and TRBJ2-1; 11 nucleotides line up with TRBD2. This CDR3 spans 15 amino acids. Germline assignment: CDR1 SGDLS and CDR2 YYNGEE. V trimming: 3 bases; J trimming: 3 bases; junction bases outside the gene matches: 2. Full variable domain (remainder filled in from reference TRBV9 and TRBJ2-1): DSGVTQTPKHLITATGQRVTLRCSPRSGDLSVYWYQQSLDQGLQFLIQYYNGEERAKGNILERFSAQQFPDLHSELNLSSLELGDSALYFCASSASGRSYNEQFFGPGTRLTVL.

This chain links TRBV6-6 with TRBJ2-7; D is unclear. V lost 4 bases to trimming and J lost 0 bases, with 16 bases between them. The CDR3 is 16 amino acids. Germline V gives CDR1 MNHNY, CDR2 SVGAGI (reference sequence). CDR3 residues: CASSSSLVGSSYEQYF. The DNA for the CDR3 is TGTGCCAGCAGTTCCTCTCTTGTGGGAAGCTCCTACGAGCAGTACTTC.

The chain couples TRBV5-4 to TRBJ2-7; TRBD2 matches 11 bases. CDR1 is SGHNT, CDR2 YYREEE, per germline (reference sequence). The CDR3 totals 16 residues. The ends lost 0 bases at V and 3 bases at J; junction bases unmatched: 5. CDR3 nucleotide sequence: TGTGCCAGCAGCTTGGGGGGACTAGCGGCGTACTACGAGCAGTACTTC. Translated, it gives CASSLGGLAAYYEQYF.

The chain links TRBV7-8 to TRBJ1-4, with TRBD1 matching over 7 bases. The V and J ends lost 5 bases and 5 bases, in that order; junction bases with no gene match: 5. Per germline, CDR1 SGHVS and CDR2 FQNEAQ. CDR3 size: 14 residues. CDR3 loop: CASSADRWNEKLFF. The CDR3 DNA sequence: TGTGCCAGCAGCGCGGACAGGTGGAATGAAAAACTGTTTTTT.

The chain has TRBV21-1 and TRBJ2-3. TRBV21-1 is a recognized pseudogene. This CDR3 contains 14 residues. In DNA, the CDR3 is TGTGCCAGCAGTGGGTTCGCTTACACAGATACGCAGTATTTT. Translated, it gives CASSGFAYTDTQYF.

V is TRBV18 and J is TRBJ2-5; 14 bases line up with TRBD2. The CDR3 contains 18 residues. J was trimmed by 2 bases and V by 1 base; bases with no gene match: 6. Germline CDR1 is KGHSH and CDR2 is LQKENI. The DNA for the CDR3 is TGTGCCAGCTCACCACTCTCAGGACTAGCGGGAGGACAAGAGACCCAGTACTTC. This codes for CASSPLSGLAGGQETQYF.

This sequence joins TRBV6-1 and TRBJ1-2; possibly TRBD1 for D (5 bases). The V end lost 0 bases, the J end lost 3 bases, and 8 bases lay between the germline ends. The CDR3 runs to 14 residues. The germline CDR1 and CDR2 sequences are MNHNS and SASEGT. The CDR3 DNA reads TGTGCCAGCAGTGAAGCGGTCAGGGACTATGGCTACACCTTC. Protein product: CASSEAVRDYGYTF.

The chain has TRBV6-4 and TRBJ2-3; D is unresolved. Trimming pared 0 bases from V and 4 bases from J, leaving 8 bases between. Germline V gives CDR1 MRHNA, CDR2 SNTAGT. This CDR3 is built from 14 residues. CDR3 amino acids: CASSDSRVPDTQYF. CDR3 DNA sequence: TGTGCCAGCAGTGACTCGCGAGTCCCAGATACGCAGTATTTT.

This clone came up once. The CDR3 sequence is CASTRDSAYNEQFF. The DNA of the CDR3 is TGTGCCAGCACCCGGGACAGCGCATACAATGAGCAGTTCTTC. The V and J genes are TRBV11-2 and TRBJ2-1, with TRBD1 matching 7 bases. Germline CDR1 and CDR2: SGHAT and FQNNGV. The V segment lost 7 bases and the J segment 4 bases; nucleotides outside the gene matches: 7. The length of the CDR3 is 14 residues.

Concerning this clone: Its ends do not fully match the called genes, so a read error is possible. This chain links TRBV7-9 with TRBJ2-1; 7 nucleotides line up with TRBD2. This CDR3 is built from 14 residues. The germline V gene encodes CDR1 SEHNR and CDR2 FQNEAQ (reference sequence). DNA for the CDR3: TGTGCCAGCAGCGTAGCGGGTTTCCGTGAGGAGCAGTTCTTC. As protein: CASSVAGFREEQFF.

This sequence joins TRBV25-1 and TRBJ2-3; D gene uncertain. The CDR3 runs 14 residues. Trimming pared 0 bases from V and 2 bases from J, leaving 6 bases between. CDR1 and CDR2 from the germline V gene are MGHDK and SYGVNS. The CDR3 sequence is CASSEYQPTDTQYF. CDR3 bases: TGTGCCAGCAGTGAATATCAACCCACAGATACGCAGTATTTT. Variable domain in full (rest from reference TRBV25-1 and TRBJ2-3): EADIYQTPRYLVIGTGKKITLECSQTMGHDKMYWYQQDPGMELHLIHYSYGVNSTEKGDLSSESTVSRIRTEHFPLTLESARPSHTSQYLCASSEYQPTDTQYFGPGTRLTVL.

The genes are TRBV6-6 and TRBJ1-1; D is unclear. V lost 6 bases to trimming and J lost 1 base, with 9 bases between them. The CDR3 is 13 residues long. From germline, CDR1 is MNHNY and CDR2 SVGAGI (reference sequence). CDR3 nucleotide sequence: TGTGCCAGCAGCCCAGGTGAGAACACTGAAGCTTTCTTT. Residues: CASSPGENTEAFF.

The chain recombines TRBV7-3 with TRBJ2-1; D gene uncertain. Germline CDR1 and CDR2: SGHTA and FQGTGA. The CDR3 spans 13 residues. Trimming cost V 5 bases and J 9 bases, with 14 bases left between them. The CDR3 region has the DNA TGTGCCAGCAGCCATCTTCTAGGTAGTGAGCAGTTCTTC. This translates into CASSHLLGSEQFF.

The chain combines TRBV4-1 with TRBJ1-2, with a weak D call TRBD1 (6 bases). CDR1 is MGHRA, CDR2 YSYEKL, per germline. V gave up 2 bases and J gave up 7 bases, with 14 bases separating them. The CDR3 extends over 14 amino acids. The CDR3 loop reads CASSQTYRAGGYTF. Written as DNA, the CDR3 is TGCGCCAGCAGCCAAACGTACAGGGCAGGTGGCTACACCTTC.

This CDR3 reads CASSRYGGSYEQYF. DNA for the CDR3: TGTGCCAGCAGTAGATATGGGGGCTCCTACGAGCAGTACTTC. The genes are TRBV27 and TRBJ2-7; TRBD1 or TRBD2 may be the D gene (5 bases each). Deletions cut 5 bases from V and 0 bases from J, with 11 bases between. The CDR3 loop spans 14 amino acids. Germline V gene data show CDR1 as MNHEY and CDR2 as SMNVEV (reference sequence).

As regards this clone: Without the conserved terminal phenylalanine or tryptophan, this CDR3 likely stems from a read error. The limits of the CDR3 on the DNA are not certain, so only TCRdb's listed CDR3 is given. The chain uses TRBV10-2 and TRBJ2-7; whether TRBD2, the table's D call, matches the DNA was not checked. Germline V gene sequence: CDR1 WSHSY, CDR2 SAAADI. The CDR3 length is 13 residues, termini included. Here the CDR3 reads CASSESVGTSRLL.

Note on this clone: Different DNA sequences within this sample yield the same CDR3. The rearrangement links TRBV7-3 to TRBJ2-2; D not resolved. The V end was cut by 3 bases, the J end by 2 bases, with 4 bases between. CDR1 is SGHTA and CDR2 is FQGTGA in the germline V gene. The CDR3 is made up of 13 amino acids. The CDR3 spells CASSFTNTGELFF. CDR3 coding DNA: TGTGCCAGCAGCTTTACTAACACCGGGGAGCTGTTTTTT.